These 19 T cell receptor beta chains came from one sample sequenced in a study of cytomegalovirus exposure and HLA in healthy donors (dated by TCRdb to about 2017). The library was obtained by the immunoSEQ multiplex PCR assay. The multiplex PCR relied on a mix of 60 forward primers for TCR Vbeta segments and 13 reverse primers for TCR Jbeta segments. TCRdb obtained this table from immuneACCESS and retained in-frame rearrangements with V and J assigned. These tables miss some clones; where compared with another copy, unresolved V genes account for less than half of the shortfall, and the remainder is unexplained. Within this sample are 100,000 to 150,000 clones, with around 70% of them counted one time only. Approximately 2.1% of the sample rests with the top ten. Sequencing used PBMCs. The receptor source for this set is a woman aged 40-49 years in good health and CMV-seropositive.

The chain couples TRBV5-1 to TRBJ2-1; D possibly corresponds to TRBD1 (6 bases). The V end was cut by 0 bases, the J end by 5 bases, with 12 bases between. In germline, CDR1 is SGHRS, CDR2 YFSETQ. There are 15 residues in the CDR3. CDR3 sequence reads: CASSLAQGFNNEQFF. The CDR3 DNA reads as TGCGCCAGCAGCTTGGCCCAGGGGTTTAACAATGAGCAGTTCTTC. The full variable domain, with the rest looked up from reference TRBV5-1 and TRBJ2-1, is KAGVTQTPRYLIKTRGQQVTLSCSPISGHRSVSWYQQTPGQGLQFLFEYFSETQRNKGNFPGRFSGRQFSNSRSEMNVSTLELGDSALYLCASSLAQGFNNEQFFGPGTRLTVL.

There are a few counts of this clone. This chain uses TRBV27 with TRBJ2-3, with D possibly TRBD2 on 5 matching bases. The V end was cut by 1 base, the J end by 2 bases, with 10 bases between. From germline, CDR1 is MNHEY and CDR2 SMNVEV (reference sequence). The CDR3 has 15 residues. The CDR3 region has the DNA TGTGCCAGCAGTTTATTGAGGGAGTTCACAGATACGCAGTATTTT. Translation: CASSLLREFTDTQYF.

The V gene is TRBV5-1, the J gene TRBJ2-5; 10 nucleotides align to TRBD2. Per the germline V gene, CDR1 is SGHRS and CDR2 is YFSETQ. V lost 4 bases, J lost 5 bases, and 8 bases stayed unmatched. This CDR3 comprises 15 residues. The CDR3 DNA reads as TGCGCCAGCAGCACCGAGCGGGGGGGCCGTGAGACCCAGTACTTC. Protein sequence: CASSTERGGRETQYF.

V and J are TRBV7-9 and TRBJ2-7; 11 bases line up with TRBD1. The J segment lost 7 bases and the V segment lost 1 base, leaving 9 bases of the junction unmatched. This CDR3 comprises 16 residues. Germline values: CDR1 SEHNR, CDR2 FQNEAQ (reference sequence). CDR3 sequence: CASSLGRDRGTGEQYF. As DNA, the CDR3 is TGTGCCAGCAGCTTAGGCCGGGACAGGGGGACGGGAGAGCAGTACTTC.

V and J are TRBV7-9 and TRBJ1-1; D might be TRBD1 (6 bases). The CDR3 spans 19 residues. V was pared by 3 bases and J by 2 bases, with 25 bases between. Germline V CDR1 and CDR2: SEHNR, FQNEAQ (reference sequence). DNA for the CDR3: TGTGCCAGCAGCTTCCCCCGGGACAACCCTCCGGTGGGAAACACTGAAGCTTTCTTT. Translation gives CASSFPRDNPPVGNTEAFF.

Here the CDR3 reads CASSLETGNWGNTEAFF. DNA of the CDR3: TGTGCCAGCAGCTTAGAGACAGGGAATTGGGGGAACACTGAAGCTTTCTTT. The chain joins TRBV7-6 to TRBJ1-1, with 7 bases that match TRBD1. This CDR3 spans 17 amino acids. Germline loops: CDR1 SGHVS, CDR2 FNYEAQ. The ends lost 1 base at V and 1 base at J; junction bases unmatched: 9.

This clone was detected a few times. The chain links TRBV6-5 to TRBJ1-1; 8 bases are a match to TRBD1. Germline V CDR1 and CDR2: MNHEY, SVGAGI. CDR3 length: 13 amino acids. With V trimmed by 6 bases and J by 1 base, 1 base remained unmatched. The CDR3 bases are TGTGCCAGCAGGACAGGGGAGAACACTGAAGCTTTCTTT. Translated: CASRTGENTEAFF.

The CDR3 sequence: CASSLMRGGTYEQYF. In DNA form, the CDR3 reads TGTGCCAGCAGCTTAATGAGGGGAGGAACCTACGAGCAGTACTTC. The rearrangement links TRBV7-3 to TRBJ2-5; maybe TRBD2 (6 bases). Gene TRBJ2-7 matches the end of the DNA better, so the J call may be wrong. The CDR3 sequence is 15 residues long. Germline V lookup: CDR1 SGHTA, CDR2 FQGTGA.

CDR3 region: CASSVAWASGNNEQFF. CDR3 nucleotides: TGTGCCAGCAGCGTAGCTTGGGCTAGCGGAAACAATGAGCAGTTCTTC. This chain connects TRBV9 to TRBJ2-1; 7 bases fit TRBD2. The J segment lost 5 bases and the V segment lost 0 bases, leaving 8 bases of the junction unmatched. CDR1 SGDLS and CDR2 YYNGEE come from the germline V gene. The CDR3 loop spans 16 amino acids. Using reference TRBV9 and TRBJ2-1 for the parts outside the CDR3, the full variable domain is DSGVTQTPKHLITATGQRVTLRCSPRSGDLSVYWYQQSLDQGLQFLIQYYNGEERAKGNILERFSAQQFPDLHSELNLSSLELGDSALYFCASSVAWASGNNEQFFGPGTRLTVL.

This rearrangement joins TRBV10-3 to TRBJ2-1, with 9 bases lining up with TRBD2. This CDR3 is 20 amino acids long. Trimming cost V 0 bases and J 1 base; bases outside gene matches: 13. Germline V lookup: CDR1 ENHRY, CDR2 SYGVKD. The CDR3 protein is CAISESAAGGNPRSYNEQFF. The DNA of the CDR3 is TGTGCCATCAGTGAGTCGGCGGCGGGGGGGAATCCGAGATCCTACAATGAGCAGTTCTTC.

V usage is TRBV5-1 and J usage is TRBJ2-7; 10 bases line up with TRBD2. The CDR3 extends over 18 amino acids. CDR1 and CDR2 from the germline V gene are SGHRS and YFSETQ. Losses at the gene ends were 0 bases for V and 3 bases for J; bases not matched to a gene: 12. The CDR3 protein is CASSLEVETSGYVYEQYF. The CDR3 nucleotides read TGCGCCAGCAGCTTGGAAGTAGAGACTAGCGGGTATGTCTACGAGCAGTACTTC.

The chain carries TRBV28 and TRBJ1-1; tentatively, D is TRBD1 (6 bases). V lost 5 bases, J lost 6 bases, and 19 bases lay in between. From germline, CDR1 is MDHEN and CDR2 SYDVKM. CDR3 length: 15 residues. CDR3 protein: CASSPRGLSNPEAFF. CDR3 sequence (DNA): TGTGCCAGCAGTCCCAGGGGTCTAAGTAACCCTGAAGCTTTCTTT.

V is TRBV2 and J is TRBJ2-2; maybe TRBD2 (6 bases). Trimming left V 4 bases short and J 0 bases short, with 12 bases between. The CDR3 consists of 16 residues. Looked up from germline, CDR1 is SNHLY and CDR2 is FYNNEI. The CDR3 sequence: CASSVRGSTNTGELFF. CDR3 bases: TGTGCCAGCAGTGTACGGGGGAGCACGAACACCGGGGAGCTGTTTTTT.

The chain carries TRBV20-1 and TRBJ1-1; 8 bases match TRBD1. Germline trimming cut 6 bases from V and 11 bases from J; bases unmatched to any gene: 8. Germline CDR1 is DFQATT and CDR2 is SNEGSKA (reference sequence). The CDR3 sequence is 11 residues long. The CDR3 nucleotides are TGCAGTGCGATACAGGGGGTAGCGGCTTTCTTT. Its translation is CSAIQGVAAFF.

The V call is TRBV4-1, the J call TRBJ2-1; 10 bases are shared with TRBD2. The ends lost 1 base at V and 7 bases at J; junction bases unmatched: 25. The CDR3 covers 22 residues. Germline CDR1 and CDR2: MGHRA and YSYEKL. This chain's CDR3 is CASSQAERQGWASGSLRNEQFF. CDR3 in DNA: TGCGCCAGCAGCCAAGCAGAGAGACAGGGGTGGGCTAGCGGGAGTCTCAGGAATGAGCAGTTCTTC.

The chain recombines TRBV4-3 with TRBJ1-3; D is possibly TRBD1 (5 bases). The CDR3 loop spans 17 amino acids. Germline CDR1 is LGHNA and CDR2 is YSLEER. V was shortened by 0 bases and J by 0 bases, with 12 bases between the two germline ends. CDR3 residues: CASSQEPRGISGNTIYF. The CDR3 DNA reads as TGCGCCAGCAGCCAAGAACCACGGGGGATCTCTGGAAACACCATATATTTT.

This clone was observed once. The chain carries TRBV15 and TRBJ2-1; 13 bases agree with TRBD2. There are 17 residues in the CDR3. The junction had 8 bases not matched to a gene; V was cut back by 2 bases and J by 7 bases. Germline CDR1 LNHNV, CDR2 YYDKDF (reference sequence). The DNA for the CDR3 is TGTGCCACCAGCAGAATGGTACTAGCGGGGGGGCTTAATGAGCAGTTCTTC. Its translation is CATSRMVLAGGLNEQFF.

The chain links TRBV5-1 to TRBJ1-2, with a possible D match to TRBD1 (5 bases). V was cut by 1 base and J by 8 bases, with 12 bases left in between. Germline values: CDR1 SGHRS, CDR2 YFSETQ. The CDR3 is 13 residues long. The DNA of the CDR3 is TGCGCCAGCAGCTTGATGTTAGGGGAAGGCTACACCTTC. It yields the protein CASSLMLGEGYTF.

This clone was counted a few times. The V and J genes are TRBV28 and TRBJ2-7; D not resolved. The CDR3 is 11 residues long. Per the germline V gene, CDR1 is MDHEN and CDR2 is SYDVKM. Trimming cost V 3 bases and J 7 bases, with 7 bases left between them. The CDR3 nucleotides read TGTGCCAGCAGTTTGTTTGAGGAGCAGTACTTC. Its translation: CASSLFEEQYF.